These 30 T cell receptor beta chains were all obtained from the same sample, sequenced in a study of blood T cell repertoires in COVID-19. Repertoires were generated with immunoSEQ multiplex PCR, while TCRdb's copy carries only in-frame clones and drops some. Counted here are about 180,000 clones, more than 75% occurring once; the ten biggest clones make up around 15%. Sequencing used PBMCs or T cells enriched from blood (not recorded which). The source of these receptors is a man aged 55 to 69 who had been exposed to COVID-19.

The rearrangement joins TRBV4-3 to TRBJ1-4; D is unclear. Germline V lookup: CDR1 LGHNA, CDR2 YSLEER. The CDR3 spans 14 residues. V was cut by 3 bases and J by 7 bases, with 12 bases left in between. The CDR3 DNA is TGCGCCAGCAGCCATATCCTAGTAGGTGAAAAACTGTTTTTT. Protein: CASSHILVGEKLFF.

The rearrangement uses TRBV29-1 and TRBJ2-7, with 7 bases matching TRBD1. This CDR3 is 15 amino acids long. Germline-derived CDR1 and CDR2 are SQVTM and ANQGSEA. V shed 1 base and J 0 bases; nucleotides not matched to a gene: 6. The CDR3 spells CSVEAGQLNSYEQYF. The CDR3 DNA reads TGCAGCGTTGAAGCGGGACAGCTTAACTCCTACGAGCAGTACTTC.

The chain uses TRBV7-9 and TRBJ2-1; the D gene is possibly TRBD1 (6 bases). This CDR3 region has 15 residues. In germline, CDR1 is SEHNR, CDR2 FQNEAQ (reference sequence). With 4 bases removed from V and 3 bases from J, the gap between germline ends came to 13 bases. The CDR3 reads CASSSPGQFYNEQFF. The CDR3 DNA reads TGTGCCAGCAGCTCACCTGGACAGTTCTACAATGAGCAGTTCTTC.

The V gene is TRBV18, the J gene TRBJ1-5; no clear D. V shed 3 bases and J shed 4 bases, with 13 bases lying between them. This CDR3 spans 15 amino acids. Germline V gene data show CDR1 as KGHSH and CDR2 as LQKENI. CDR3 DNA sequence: TGTGCCAGCTCACCGGGCCCGGGAAAAAATCAGCCCCAGCATTTT. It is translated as CASSPGPGKNQPQHF.

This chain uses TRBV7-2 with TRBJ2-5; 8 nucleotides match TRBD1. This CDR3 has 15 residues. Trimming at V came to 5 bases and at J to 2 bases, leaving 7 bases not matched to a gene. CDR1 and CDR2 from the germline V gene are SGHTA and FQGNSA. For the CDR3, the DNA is TGTGCCAGCAGCCCCAGACAGGGGATACAAGAGACCCAGTACTTC. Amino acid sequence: CASSPRQGIQETQYF.

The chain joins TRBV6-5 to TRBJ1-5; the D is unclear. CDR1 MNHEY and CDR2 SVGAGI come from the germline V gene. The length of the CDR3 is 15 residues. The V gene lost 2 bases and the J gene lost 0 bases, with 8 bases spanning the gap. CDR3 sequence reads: CASSYTVNSNQPQHF. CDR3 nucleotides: TGTGCCAGCAGTTACACGGTGAATAGCAATCAGCCCCAGCATTTT.

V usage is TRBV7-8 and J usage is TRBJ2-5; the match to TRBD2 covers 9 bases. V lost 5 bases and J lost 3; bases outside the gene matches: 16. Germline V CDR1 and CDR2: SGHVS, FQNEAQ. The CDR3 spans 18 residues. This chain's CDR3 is CASSAGSASGERKETQYF. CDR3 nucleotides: TGTGCCAGCAGCGCCGGCTCGGCTAGCGGGGAGAGGAAAGAGACCCAGTACTTC.

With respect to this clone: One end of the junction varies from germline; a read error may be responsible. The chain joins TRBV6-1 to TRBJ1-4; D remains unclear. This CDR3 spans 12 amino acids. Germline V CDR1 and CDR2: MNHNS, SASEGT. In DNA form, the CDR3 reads TGTGCCAGCAGTGAATCGTATTTTCGGTACAGTTTT. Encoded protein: CASSESYFRYSF.

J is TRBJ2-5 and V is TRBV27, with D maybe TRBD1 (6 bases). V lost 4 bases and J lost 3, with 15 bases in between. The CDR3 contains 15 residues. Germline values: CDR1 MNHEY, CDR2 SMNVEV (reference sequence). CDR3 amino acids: CASSSVRAGEETQYF. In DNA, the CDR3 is TGTGCCAGCAGTTCCGTACGGGCAGGGGAAGAGACCCAGTACTTC.

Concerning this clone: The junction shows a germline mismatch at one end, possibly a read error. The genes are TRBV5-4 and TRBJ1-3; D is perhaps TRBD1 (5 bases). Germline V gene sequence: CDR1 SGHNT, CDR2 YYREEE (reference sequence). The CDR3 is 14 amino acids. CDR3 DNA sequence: TGTGCCAGCAGCTTTGTAGGGGTTCAAAGGGATCGAGATTTT. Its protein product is CASSFVGVQRDRDF. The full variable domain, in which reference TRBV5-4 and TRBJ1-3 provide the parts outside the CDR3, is ETGVTQSPTHLIKTRGQQVTLRCSSQSGHNTVSWYQQALGQGPQFIFQYYREEENGRGNFPPRFSGLQFPNYSSELNVNALELDDSALYLCASSFVGVQRDRDFGEGSWLTVV.

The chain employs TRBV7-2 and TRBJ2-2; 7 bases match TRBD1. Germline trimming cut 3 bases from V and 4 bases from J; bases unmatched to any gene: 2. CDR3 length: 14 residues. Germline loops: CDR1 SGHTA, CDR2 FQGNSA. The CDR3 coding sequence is TGTGCCAGCAGCTTGGGACAGATCACCGGGGAGCTGTTTTTT. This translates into CASSLGQITGELFF.

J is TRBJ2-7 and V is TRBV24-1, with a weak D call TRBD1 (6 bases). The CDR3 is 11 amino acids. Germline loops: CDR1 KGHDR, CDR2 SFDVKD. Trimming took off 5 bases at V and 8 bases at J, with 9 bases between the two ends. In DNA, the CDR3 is TGTGCCACCAGTGGAGGGGGTCAGCAGTACTTC. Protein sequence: CATSGGGQQYF.

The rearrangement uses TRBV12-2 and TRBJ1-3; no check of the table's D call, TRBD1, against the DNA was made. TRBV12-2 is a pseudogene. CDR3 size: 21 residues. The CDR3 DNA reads TGTGCAAGTCGCTTCCCCGGACCTACAGGGGCCTACGCAATCTCTGGAAACACCATATATTTT. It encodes CASRFPGPTGAYAISGNTIYF.

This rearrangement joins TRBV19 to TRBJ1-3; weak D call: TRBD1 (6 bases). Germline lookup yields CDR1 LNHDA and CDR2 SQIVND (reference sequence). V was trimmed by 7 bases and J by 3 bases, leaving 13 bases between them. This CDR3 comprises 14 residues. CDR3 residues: CASTPGQFGNTIYF. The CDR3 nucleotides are TGTGCCAGTACCCCGGGACAATTTGGAAACACCATATATTTT. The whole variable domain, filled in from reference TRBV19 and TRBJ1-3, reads DGGITQSPKYLFRKEGQNVTLSCEQNLNHDAMYWYRQDPGQGLRLIYYSQIVNDFQKGDIAEGYSVSREKKESFPLTVTSAQKNPTAFYLCASTPGQFGNTIYFGEGSWLTVV.

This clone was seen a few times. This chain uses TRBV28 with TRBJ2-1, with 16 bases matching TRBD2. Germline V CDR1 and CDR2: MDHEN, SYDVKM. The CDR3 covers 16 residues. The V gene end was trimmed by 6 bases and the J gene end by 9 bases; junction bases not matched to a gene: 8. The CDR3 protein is CASSNLGLAGGTEQFF. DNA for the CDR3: TGTGCCAGCAGCAACCTGGGACTAGCGGGAGGGACTGAGCAGTTCTTC.

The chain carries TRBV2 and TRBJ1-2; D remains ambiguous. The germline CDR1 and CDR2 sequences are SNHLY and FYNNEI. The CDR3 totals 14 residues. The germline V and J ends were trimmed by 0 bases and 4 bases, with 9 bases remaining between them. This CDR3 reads CASSEAAGFYGYTF. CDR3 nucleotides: TGTGCCAGCAGTGAAGCCGCCGGGTTCTATGGCTACACCTTC.

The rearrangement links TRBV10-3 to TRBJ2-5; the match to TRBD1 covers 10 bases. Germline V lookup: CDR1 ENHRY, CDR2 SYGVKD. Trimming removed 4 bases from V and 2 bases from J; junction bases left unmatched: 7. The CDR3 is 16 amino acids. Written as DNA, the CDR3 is TGTGCCATCAGTGGCTCTGGACAGGGGGGTCAAGAGACCCAGTACTTC. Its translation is CAISGSGQGGQETQYF.

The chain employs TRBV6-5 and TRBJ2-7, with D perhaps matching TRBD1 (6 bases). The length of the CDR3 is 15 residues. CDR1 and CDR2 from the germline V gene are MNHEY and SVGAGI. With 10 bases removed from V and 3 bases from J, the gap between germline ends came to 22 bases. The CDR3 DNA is TGTGCCACCGGGACAAAGCAAGCCTTACTCTACGAGCAGTACTTC. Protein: CATGTKQALLYEQYF.

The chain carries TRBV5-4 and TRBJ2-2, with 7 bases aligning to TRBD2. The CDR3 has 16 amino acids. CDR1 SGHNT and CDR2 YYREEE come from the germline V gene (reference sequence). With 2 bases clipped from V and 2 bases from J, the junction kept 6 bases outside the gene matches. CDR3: CASSLSGTTNTGELFF. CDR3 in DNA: TGTGCCAGCAGCTTATCCGGGACTACCAACACCGGGGAGCTGTTTTTT.

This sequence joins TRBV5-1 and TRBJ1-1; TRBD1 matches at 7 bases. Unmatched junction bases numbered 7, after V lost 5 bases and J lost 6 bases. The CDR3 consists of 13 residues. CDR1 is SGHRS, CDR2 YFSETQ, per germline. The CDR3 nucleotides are TGCGCCAGCAGGCCGCAGGGGGTTGCTGAAGCTTTCTTT. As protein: CASRPQGVAEAFF.

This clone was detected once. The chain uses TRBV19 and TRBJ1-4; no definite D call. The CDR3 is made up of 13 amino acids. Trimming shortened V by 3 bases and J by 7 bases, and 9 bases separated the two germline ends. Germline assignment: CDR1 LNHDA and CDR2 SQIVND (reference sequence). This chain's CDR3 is CASSIGRAEKLFF. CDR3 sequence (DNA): TGTGCCAGTAGTATCGGGCGGGCTGAAAAACTGTTTTTT.

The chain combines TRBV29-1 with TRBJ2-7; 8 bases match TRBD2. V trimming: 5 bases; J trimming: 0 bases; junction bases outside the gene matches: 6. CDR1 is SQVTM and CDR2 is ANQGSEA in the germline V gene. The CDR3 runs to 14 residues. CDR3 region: CSVSGGKGSYEQYF. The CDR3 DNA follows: TGCAGCGTTAGCGGGGGAAAGGGCTCCTACGAGCAGTACTTC.

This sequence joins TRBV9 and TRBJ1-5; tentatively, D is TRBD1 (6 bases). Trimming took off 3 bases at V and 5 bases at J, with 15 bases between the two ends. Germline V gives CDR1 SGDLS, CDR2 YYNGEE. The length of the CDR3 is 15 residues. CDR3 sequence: CASSADGGGDQPQHF. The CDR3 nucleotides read TGTGCCAGCAGCGCCGATGGGGGGGGCGATCAGCCCCAGCATTTT.

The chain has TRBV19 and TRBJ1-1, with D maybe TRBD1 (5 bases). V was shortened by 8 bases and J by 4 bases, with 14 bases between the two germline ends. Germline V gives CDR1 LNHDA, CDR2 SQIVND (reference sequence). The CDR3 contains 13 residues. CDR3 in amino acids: CASSREEGTEAFF. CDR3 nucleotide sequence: TGTGCCAGTTCCAGGGAGGAGGGCACTGAAGCTTTCTTT.

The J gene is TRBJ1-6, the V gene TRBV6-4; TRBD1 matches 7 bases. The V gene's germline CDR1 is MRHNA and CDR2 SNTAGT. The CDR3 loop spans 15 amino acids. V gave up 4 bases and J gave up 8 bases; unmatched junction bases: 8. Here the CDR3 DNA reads TGTGCCAGCAGTGCCGGGACAGTCGGGGATTCACCCCTCCACTTT. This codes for CASSAGTVGDSPLHF.

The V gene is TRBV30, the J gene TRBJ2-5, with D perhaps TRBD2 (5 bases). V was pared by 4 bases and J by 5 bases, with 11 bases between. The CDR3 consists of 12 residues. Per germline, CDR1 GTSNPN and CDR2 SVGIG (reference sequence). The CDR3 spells CAWKGPGETQYF. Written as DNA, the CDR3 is TGTGCCTGGAAGGGTCCGGGGGAGACCCAGTACTTC.

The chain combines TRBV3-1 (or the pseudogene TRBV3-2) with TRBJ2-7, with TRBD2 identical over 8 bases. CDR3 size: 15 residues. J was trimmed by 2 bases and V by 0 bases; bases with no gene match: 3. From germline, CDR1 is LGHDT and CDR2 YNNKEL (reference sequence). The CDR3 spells CASSQEAGAPYEQYF. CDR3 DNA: TGTGCCAGCAGCCAAGAAGCGGGGGCCCCCTACGAGCAGTACTTC.

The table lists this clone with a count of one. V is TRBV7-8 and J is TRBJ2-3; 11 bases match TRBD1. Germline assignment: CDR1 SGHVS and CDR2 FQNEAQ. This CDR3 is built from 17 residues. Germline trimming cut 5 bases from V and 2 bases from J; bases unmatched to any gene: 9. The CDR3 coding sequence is TGTGCCAGCAGCCTTACCAACGGACAGGGGGCCACAGATACGCAGTATTTT. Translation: CASSLTNGQGATDTQYF. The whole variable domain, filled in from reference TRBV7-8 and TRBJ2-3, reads GAGVSQSPRYKVAKRGQDVALRCDPISGHVSLFWYQQALGQGPEFLTYFQNEAQLDKSGLPSDRFFAERPEGSVSTLKIQRTQQEDSAVYLCASSLTNGQGATDTQYFGPGTRLTVL.

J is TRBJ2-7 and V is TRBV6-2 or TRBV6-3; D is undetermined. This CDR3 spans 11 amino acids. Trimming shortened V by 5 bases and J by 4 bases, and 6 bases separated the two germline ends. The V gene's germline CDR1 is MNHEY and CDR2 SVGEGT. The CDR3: CASSPLYEQYF. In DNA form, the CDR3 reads TGTGCCAGCAGTCCCCTATACGAGCAGTACTTC.

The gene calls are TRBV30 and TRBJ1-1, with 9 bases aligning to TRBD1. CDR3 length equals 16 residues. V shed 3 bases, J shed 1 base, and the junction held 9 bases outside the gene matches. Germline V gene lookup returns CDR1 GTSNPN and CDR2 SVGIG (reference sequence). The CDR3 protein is CAWRPTGGPWNTEAFF. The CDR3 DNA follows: TGTGCCTGGAGGCCAACAGGGGGCCCGTGGAACACTGAAGCTTTCTTT.